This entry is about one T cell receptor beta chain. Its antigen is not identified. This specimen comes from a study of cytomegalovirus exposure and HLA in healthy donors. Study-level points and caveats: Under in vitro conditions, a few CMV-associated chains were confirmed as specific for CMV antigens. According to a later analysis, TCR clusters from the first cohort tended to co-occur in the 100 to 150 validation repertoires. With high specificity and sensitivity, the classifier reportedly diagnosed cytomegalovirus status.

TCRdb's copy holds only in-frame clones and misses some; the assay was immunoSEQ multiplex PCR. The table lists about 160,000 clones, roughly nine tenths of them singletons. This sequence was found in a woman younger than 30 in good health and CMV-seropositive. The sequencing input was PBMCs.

The CDR3 loop reads CASSSGDTGDIDTQYF. CDR3 bases: TGCGCCAGCAGCTCGGGGGACACAGGGGATATAGATACGCAGTATTTT. The chain recombines TRBV5-1 with TRBJ2-3, with D possibly matching TRBD1 (7 bases). Germline CDR1 is SGHRS and CDR2 is YFSETQ. The CDR3 consists of 16 residues. V lost 3 bases to trimming and J lost 5 bases, with 19 bases between them.